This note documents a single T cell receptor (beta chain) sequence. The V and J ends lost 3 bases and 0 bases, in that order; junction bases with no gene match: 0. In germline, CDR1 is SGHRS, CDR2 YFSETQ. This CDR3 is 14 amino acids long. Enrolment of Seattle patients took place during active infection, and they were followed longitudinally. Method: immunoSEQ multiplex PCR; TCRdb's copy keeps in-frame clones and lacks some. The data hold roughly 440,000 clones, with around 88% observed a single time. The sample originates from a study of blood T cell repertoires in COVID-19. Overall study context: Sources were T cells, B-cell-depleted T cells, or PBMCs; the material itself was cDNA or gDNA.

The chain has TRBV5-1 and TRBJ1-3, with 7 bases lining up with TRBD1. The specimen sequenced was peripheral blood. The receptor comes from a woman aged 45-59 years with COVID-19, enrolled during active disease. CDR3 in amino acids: CASSWDSSGNTIYF. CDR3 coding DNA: TGCGCCAGCAGCTGGGACAGCTCTGGAAACACCATATATTTT.